This T cell receptor (beta chain) came from a study of STAT5B mutations in CD4+ large granular lymphocyte leukemia. Sequencing was at survey level. This table comes from immunoSEQ multiplex PCR, and its TCRdb copy is limited to in-frame clones, with some not included. The sample consists of about 30,000 clones, 79% of them appearing once. A remark on this clone: The antigen remains unidentified.

General study findings and limits: Main leukemic clonotypes were patient-specific, but about 25% appeared at low frequency elsewhere. The CD4+ versus CD8+ T-LGLL clonality difference may reflect limited sample size.

CDR3 length: 14 residues. V dropped 1 base and J dropped 1; count of bases not matched to a gene: 0. In germline, CDR1 is SNHLY, CDR2 FYNNEI. This TCR was recovered from a human donor in good health. What was sequenced was CD4+ T cells from blood buffy coats. This chain joins TRBV2 and TRBJ2-5; the match to TRBD2 covers 7 bases. The CDR3 sequence is CASSEGGGQETQYF. In nucleotides, the CDR3 is TGTGCCAGCAGTGAAGGGGGGGGCCAAGAGACCCAGTACTTC. Full variable domain (missing parts from reference TRBV2 and TRBJ2-5): EPEVTQTPSHQVTQMGQEVILRCVPISNHLYFYWYRQILGQKVEFLVSFYNNEISEKSEIFDDQFSVERPDGSNFTLKIRSTKLEDSAMYFCASSEGGGQETQYFGPGTRLLVL.